Here is one T cell receptor beta chain with its context. In this sample, this clonotype turned up many times. There is no known antigen for this receptor. No base qualities exist here, and no much larger clone lies one base off it. Stable Graves' hyperthyroidism was defined as the absence of progression to ophthalmopathy over 18 months of follow-up. Hyperthyroidism patients were newly diagnosed, had a disease duration of under 2 months, and were aged 18 to 65 years. Exclusion was applied to patients with uncontrolled infections, other autoimmune diseases, pregnancy or lactation. Clinical symptoms, serum thyroxine and TRAb, thyroid ultrasound, and orbital computed tomography formed the basis for the diagnoses. PBMCs were isolated from 10 ml of fresh peripheral blood by Ficoll-Paque density gradient centrifugation. Total RNA was extracted using Trizol reagent, and RNA quality was assessed on an Agilent 2100 Bioanalyzer.

TCR beta CDR3 regions were amplified from RNA transcripts. A first-round RT-PCR of the TCR CDR3 used the HTBI primer set with the Qiagen OneStep RT-PCR kit. Libraries were constructed in a second round of multiplex PCR, after which size selection and purification were carried out. Libraries were sequenced paired-end with 100 bp reads on an Illumina HiSeq2000. Concerning the study's data processing: SOAPnuke was used to process the raw data, removing reads that contained adapters or uncalled bases, had a mean Phred below 15, or lacked an exact match to the constant primer or identifier. High-quality paired reads were merged using COPE v1.2.5, and each unique nucleotide sequence was defined as a clonotype. MiTCR v1.1 was used to align the clonotypes against IMGT TRBV, TRBD and TRBJ reference segments. Only V-J combinations with frequency above 0.0001, covering 98% to 99.2% of repertoires, were analysed. The TCS score was defined as the ratio of F50 (clonal expansion) to E x V (chaos), calculated using BLOSUM62-based TCRdist between CDR3 peptides within each V-J. Welch's t-statistics and random forest reduced just over 500 V-J features to under 15, which were used in a naive Bayes classifier (R e1071). TCRdb reanalyzed the raw reads on its own, using fastp at Q25 for trimming and MiXCR for clone calling, and kept in-frame beta chains. Under each unique CDR3 protein, matching rows form one entry showing the most common genes and DNA. These V and J calls rely on TCRdb rather than the paper's analysis. The sample profile shows about 110,000 distinct CDR3 sequences; approximately 15% of them were found once. Around two fifths of the sample is in the top ten clones.

This sample is part of a study of T cells in Graves' hyperthyroidism and ophthalmopathy (dated by TCRdb to about 2019). Regarding the complete study: Peripheral blood samples were taken at the time of initial diagnosis, prior to any treatment. A discovery cohort of about a hundred patients, about 40 with Graves' ophthalmopathy and about 60 with stable Graves' hyperthyroidism, was used to find distinguishing TCR V-J signatures. Prospective prediction of ophthalmopathy was tested in an independent validation cohort consisting of fewer than 20 hyperthyroidism patients and more than 15 patients who later progressed to ophthalmopathy. For training and testing, the 100 or so patients in the discovery cohort were randomly divided in a 7:3 ratio. Thyroid tissue and blood T-cell repertoires from six Graves' hyperthyroidism patients were also compared in the study. Following sampling, methimazole starting at 30 mg daily was given to hyperthyroidism patients, and high-dose intravenous methylprednisolone was given to ophthalmopathy patients. The paper describes TCR Vbeta CDR3 sequencing of 120 to 150 peripheral blood samples, made up of around 41 ophthalmopathy patients, over 70 hyperthyroidism patients and some 17 progressor patients.

Overall results and qualifications from the work: Most expanded thyroid clonotypes (frequency above 0.001) were also detected in blood, suggesting blood repertoires may reflect thyroid immune responses. Sample size was not statistically predetermined, and blinding of investigators to group allocation was not performed. In validation, progression to ophthalmopathy was predicted by the model with around 71% sensitivity and approximately 78% specificity, a median of approximately 6.5 months before onset. Ophthalmopathy was separated from stable hyperthyroidism by a 13 V-J signature model, with 85% to 90% sensitivity and roughly 81% specificity obtained in cross-validation and 80%/75% obtained in testing.

The source of this sequence is a woman aged 45-65 years with Graves' hyperthyroidism. The sequencing input was blood.

The CDR3 protein: CASSEPGGFNYGYTF. The bases are TGTGCCAGCAGTGAACCCGGGGGTTTTAACTATGGCTACACCTTC. The chain links TRBV2 with TRBJ1-2, with TRBD1 tentatively as D gene (5 bases match). CDR1 and CDR2, per the germline V gene, are SNHLY and FYNNEI. Trimming takes 2 bases from V and 1 base from J, and the germline ends sit 11 bases apart. Counted from cysteine to phenylalanine, this CDR3 has 15 amino acids. Only the CDR3 part of the read is kept: 45 bases, read in frame from the first base.